This entry is about one T cell receptor beta chain. Its antigen is unidentified. The data derive from a study of cytomegalovirus exposure and HLA in healthy donors. Study-wide findings and caveats: First-cohort TCR clusters tended to co-occur in the 130 or so validation repertoires, a later analysis found.

The CDR3 contains 14 residues. From germline, CDR1 is SGHAT and CDR2 FQNNGV. Trimming took off 1 base at V and 2 bases at J, with 8 bases between the two ends. Using immunoSEQ multiplex PCR, the repertoire was profiled, and TCRdb retains in-frame clones only, with some absent. This table holds over 200,000 clones, roughly 91% found once. From the roughly 110-subject validation cohort, which was separate from the roughly 710-subject first cohort, the donors were drawn. The TCR was taken from a woman under 30 in good health and CMV-seropositive. The specimen was PBMCs. The chain joins TRBV11-2 to TRBJ2-5, with a tentative D call TRBD2 (5 bases). CDR3 region: CASSLVRVQETQYF. The CDR3, as DNA: TGTGCCAGCAGCTTAGTGCGGGTTCAAGAGACCCAGTACTTC.